This TCR beta chain was sequenced during a study of blood T cell repertoires in COVID-19. Study-level information: Samples of COVID-19 (acute and convalescent) were obtained from the United States, Italy and Spain. Sample material is recorded as cDNA or gDNA derived from T cells, B-cell-depleted T cells, or PBMCs.

Original processing notes: Cell counts per sample came from amplifying reference gene primers. Using immunoSEQ multiplex PCR, the repertoire was profiled, and TCRdb retains in-frame clones only, with some absent. V, J and clone size derive from that table, while D and trimming were established from the DNA sequence. The sample lists some 100,000 clones, around 90% seen once, with around 4.9% in the top ten. This CDR3 is 15 amino acids long. CDR1 is SSHAT, CDR2 FNYEAQ, per germline (reference sequence). V was pared by 5 bases and J by 4 bases, with 17 bases between. The sample comprised peripheral blood. The receptor was isolated from a woman of 80 years or more with active COVID-19. V gene TRBV7-7 combines with J gene TRBJ2-5; D might be TRBD2 (6 bases). In nucleotides, the CDR3 is TGTGCCAGCAGCCCCGAGGTCTGGCGGGGAGAGACCCAGTACTTC. The encoded protein is CASSPEVWRGETQYF.